Below, 5 T cell receptor beta chains from the same sample are listed, as sequenced in a study of T cells in Graves' hyperthyroidism and ophthalmopathy. The CDR3 regions of TCR beta were amplified from RNA transcripts. Primed by the HTBI set, a first-round RT-PCR was run on the TCR CDR3. MiXCR, applied by TCRdb to the multiplex PCR reads, yields one record per CDR3 protein. The table records some 370,000 distinct CDR3 sequences, about 18% of them present only once. Source material: blood. The receptors originated from a woman aged 25 to 45 with Graves' hyperthyroidism that later progressed to Graves' ophthalmopathy.

The V call is TRBV7-9, the J call TRBJ2-1; D gene unclear. V shed 4 bases and J shed 7 bases, with 23 bases lying between them. The CDR3 is 17 residues long. Germline V lookup: CDR1 SEHNR, CDR2 FQNEAQ (reference sequence). The CDR3 region has the DNA TGTGCCAGCAGCTCGCTTAGGGCGGTTAGAAAGGGTAATGAGCAGTTCTTC. Protein product: CASSSLRAVRKGNEQFF. The whole variable domain, filled in from reference TRBV7-9 and TRBJ2-1, reads DTGVSQNPRHKITKRGQNVTFRCDPISEHNRLYWYRQTLGQGPEFLTYFQNEAQLEKSRLLSDRFSAERPKGSFSTLEIQRTEQGDSAMYLCASSSLRAVRKGNEQFFGPGTRLTVL.

The J gene is TRBJ2-2, the V gene TRBV5-1; D is perhaps TRBD2 (6 bases). Trimming stripped 0 bases from V and 6 bases from J, with 12 bases between. The CDR3 totals 15 residues. The germline V gene encodes CDR1 SGHRS and CDR2 YFSETQ. The CDR3 nucleotides are TGCGCCAGCAGCTTGGTTGGACTAAACTCCGGGGAGCTGTTTTTT. Its protein is CASSLVGLNSGELFF.

The sample holds many counts of this clonotype. The J gene is TRBJ2-5, the V gene TRBV7-2; D gene unclear. CDR3 length: 13 amino acids. Trimming removed 3 bases at V and 5 bases at J, with 10 bases between. The germline CDR1 and CDR2 sequences are SGHTA and FQGNSA. CDR3: CASSFPSTETQYF. The CDR3 DNA reads TGTGCCAGCAGCTTCCCCTCGACGGAGACCCAGTACTTC.

Comment on this clonotype: With a much larger clone just one base away, this may be a read error. The chain has TRBV9 and TRBJ1-1, with 7 bases identical to TRBD1. This CDR3 is built from 19 residues. Germline V gene sequence: CDR1 SGDLS, CDR2 YYNGEE. DNA for the CDR3: TGTGCCGGCAGCGTAGGTCCGGCGCCGAAAACAGGGGTGAACACTGAAGCTTTCTTT. Translated, it gives CAGSVGPAPKTGVNTEAFF.

This clonotype has at least ten counts. This rearrangement joins TRBV30 to TRBJ1-6; D is uncertain. Between the trimmed V and J ends, which lost 4 bases and 7 bases, there was a span of 11 bases. The V gene's germline CDR1 is GTSNPN and CDR2 SVGIG (reference sequence). The CDR3 extends over 13 amino acids. Here the CDR3 DNA reads TGTGCCTGGAATCGGGAGGGCAATTCACCCCTCCACTTT. As protein: CAWNREGNSPLHF. The full variable domain, completed using reference TRBV30 and TRBJ1-6, is SQTIHQWPATLVQPVGSPLSLECTVEGTSNPNLYWYRQAAGRGLQLLFYSVGIGQISSEVPQNLSASRPQDRQFILSSKKLLLSDSGFYLCAWNREGNSPLHFGNGTRLTVT.